The present T cell receptor beta chain was sequenced within a study of CD8+ T cells in alopecia areata. General study findings and limits: TCR sharing across patients was less clear than in mice, possibly HLA-related. In lesional scalp, particularly from alopecia totalis/universalis, clonality was higher than in normal scalp. For patients receiving tofacitinib, scalp clonality and expanded CD8+ clones among the top 100 significantly decreased.

cDNA prepared by RNA extraction and subsequent reverse transcription served as the template for sequencing. Clones were read by immunoSEQ multiplex PCR, and TCRdb kept only the in-frame ones, dropping some. The sample has 190,000 or so clones, about three fifths seen once; the top ten hold over 9.5%. In the case of this clone: Its specificity is not known.

Regarding treatment: oral pan-JAK inhibitor, 5-10 mg twice daily. V shed 4 bases and J 0 bases; nucleotides not matched to a gene: 9. The CDR3 covers 16 residues. Germline V gives CDR1 MDHEN, CDR2 SYDVKM. Specimen: CD8+ T cells sorted from blood, collected at week 24, from a patient treated with tofacitinib. V usage is TRBV28 and J usage is TRBJ2-7; 7 nucleotides match TRBD1. The clonotype was recovered from a human donor with alopecia areata. CDR3 loop: CASSSKPGQNSYEQYF. The CDR3 DNA reads as TGTGCCAGCAGTTCAAAACCGGGACAGAACTCCTACGAGCAGTACTTC.